This TCR beta chain comes out of a study of shared clonotypes between healthy human individuals. Study-wide results and limits: A few donors had about 5% of their naive CD4 clonotypes in common. Only blood was sampled; tissue repertoires likely differ.

The data were produced by immunoSEQ multiplex PCR, yet TCRdb's version contains in-frame clones alone and is incomplete. The data show about 2.3 million clones, about 92% seen once. Trimming took 0 bases from V and 6 from J, leaving 8 bases between them. The CDR3 runs 14 residues. Germline V gene lookup returns CDR1 MGHRA and CDR2 YSYEKL. This clone was counted a few times. Its antigen is undetermined. This receptor was obtained from a man aged 18 to 29 in good health. Some clones in this sample may be carry-over from other donors' samples. What was sequenced was naive CD4+ T cells from PBMCs. Regarding subset: CD45RA+ positively selected. The chain recombines TRBV4-1 with TRBJ1-4; unclear D gene. The CDR3 DNA follows: TGCGCCAGCAGCCAAGATGGGTTTCATGAAAAACTGTTTTTT. Translation: CASSQDGFHEKLFF.